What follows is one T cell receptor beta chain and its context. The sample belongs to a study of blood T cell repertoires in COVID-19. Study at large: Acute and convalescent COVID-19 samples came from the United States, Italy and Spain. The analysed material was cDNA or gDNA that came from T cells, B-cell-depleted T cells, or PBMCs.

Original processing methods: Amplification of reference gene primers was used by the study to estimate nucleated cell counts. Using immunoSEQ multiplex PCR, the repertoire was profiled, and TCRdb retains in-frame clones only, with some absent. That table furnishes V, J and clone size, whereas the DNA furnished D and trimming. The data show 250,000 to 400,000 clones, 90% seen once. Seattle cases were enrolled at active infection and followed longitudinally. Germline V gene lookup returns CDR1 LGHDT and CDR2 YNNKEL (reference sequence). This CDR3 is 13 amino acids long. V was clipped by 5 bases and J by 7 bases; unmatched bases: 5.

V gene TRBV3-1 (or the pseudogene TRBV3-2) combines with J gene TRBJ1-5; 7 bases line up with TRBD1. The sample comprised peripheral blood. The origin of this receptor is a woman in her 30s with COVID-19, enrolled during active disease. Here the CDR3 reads CASSANRGQPQHF. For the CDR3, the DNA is TGTGCCAGCAGCGCCAACAGGGGACAGCCCCAGCATTTT.